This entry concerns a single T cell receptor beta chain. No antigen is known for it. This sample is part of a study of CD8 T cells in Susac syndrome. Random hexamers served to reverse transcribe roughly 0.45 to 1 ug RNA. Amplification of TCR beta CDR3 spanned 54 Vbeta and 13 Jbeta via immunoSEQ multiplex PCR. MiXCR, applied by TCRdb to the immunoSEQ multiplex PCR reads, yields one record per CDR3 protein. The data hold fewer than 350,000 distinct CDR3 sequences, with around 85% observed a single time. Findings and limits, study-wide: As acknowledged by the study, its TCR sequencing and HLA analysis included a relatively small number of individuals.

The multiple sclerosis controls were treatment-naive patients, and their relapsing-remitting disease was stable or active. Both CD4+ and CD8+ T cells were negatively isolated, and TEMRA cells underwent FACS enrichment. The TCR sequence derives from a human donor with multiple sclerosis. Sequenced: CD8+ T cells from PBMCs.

In nucleotides, the CDR3 is TGTGCCAGCAGCTTGTCTGGAACGACCGGCTACACCTTC. Protein: CASSLSGTTGYTF. The genes are TRBV5-6 and TRBJ1-2; no clear D gene. V dropped 1 base and J dropped 8 bases, with 12 bases sitting between them. This CDR3 is built from 13 residues. Germline CDR1 SGHDT, CDR2 YYEEEE.